This TCR beta chain came from a study of T-cell reconstitution after alpha-beta-depleted transplantation in children listed by TCRdb under 2016. Broadly, across the study: The study quantitatively tracked T-cell immune reconstitution after TCRalphabeta/CD19-depleted allogeneic hematopoietic cell transplantation in children using TCR repertoire profiling.

The library was made by PCR. The reads were generated on an Illumina HiSeq 2500. TCR libraries were prepared with molecular barcoding, using unique molecular identifiers to normalize TCRbeta repertoire quantification. Starting from the raw public reads, TCRdb applied fastp trimming at Q25, assembled clones with MiXCR and retained in-frame beta chains. CDR3 protein duplicates are merged, each entry listing the most common genes and DNA. This sample lists approximately 220,000 distinct CDR3 sequences; over 15% were detected once. Clones ranked in the top ten supply 40% to 50% of the sample. Trimming takes 6 bases off V and 2 bases off J; junction bases not matched to a gene: 19. The CDR3 goes from the cysteine to the phenylalanine over 20 residues. Only the CDR3 portion is preserved as DNA: 60 bases, with reading frame beginning at the first base. CDR1 MDHEN and CDR2 SYDVKM are derived from the germline V gene.

Results the study describes overall, beyond this receptor: The apparently early recovery of alphabetaT-cell counts about two months after transplant reportedly depended on only several hundred rapidly expanded clones that came from non-depleted graft cells. Over the following months the frequencies of hyperexpanded clones went down, and after one year T-cell counts and TCRbeta diversity were mostly credited to newly produced T cells. In some patients, the high TCRbeta diversity seen at day 60 was put down to recipient T cells and intrathymic progenitors that had survived conditioning.

The treatment or condition label on this specimen signifies: allogeneic hematopoietic cell transplantation with graft depleted of TCRalphabeta T cells and CD19 B cells. The children who served as transplant recipients had been given grafts of TCRalphabeta/CD19-depleted allogeneic hematopoietic cells. With respect to this clonotype: Its antigen has not been determined. Base qualities are not recorded, but no much larger clone differs from it by a single base.

The specimen comprised PBMCs, mostly from graft donor cells, sampled 360 days after TCRalphabeta/CD19-depleted stem cell transplant. The TCR sequence derives from a male patient between 2 and 10 years old who had a stem cell transplant for acute lymphoblastic leukemia, so the T cells may come from the graft donor. The rearranged segments are TRBV28 and TRBJ2-6; 7 nucleotides in the junction match TRBD1. The CDR3 protein is CASSPTGVGFGDAGANVLTF. The nucleotide sequence reads TGTGCCAGCAGCCCTACAGGGGTTGGGTTTGGGGATGCTGGGGCCAACGTCCTGACTTTC.